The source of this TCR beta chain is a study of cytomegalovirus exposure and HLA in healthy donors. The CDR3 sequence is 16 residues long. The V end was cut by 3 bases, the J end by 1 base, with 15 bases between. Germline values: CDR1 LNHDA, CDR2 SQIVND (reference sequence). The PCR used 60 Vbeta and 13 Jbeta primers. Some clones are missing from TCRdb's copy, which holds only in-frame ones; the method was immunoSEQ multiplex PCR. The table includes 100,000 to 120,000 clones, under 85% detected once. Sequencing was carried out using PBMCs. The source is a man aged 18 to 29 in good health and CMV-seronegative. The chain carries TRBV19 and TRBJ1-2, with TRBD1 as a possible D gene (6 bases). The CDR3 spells CASSMIEQGLNYGYTF. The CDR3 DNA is TGTGCCAGTAGTATGATCGAACAGGGCCTTAACTATGGCTACACCTTC.